This entry lists 2 T cell receptor beta chains sequenced from one sample in a study of T cells in Graves' hyperthyroidism and ophthalmopathy. RNA transcripts yielded amplified TCR beta CDR3 regions. Initially, a first-round RT-PCR of the TCR CDR3 employed the HTBI primer set. MiXCR, run by TCRdb on the multiplex PCR reads, gives a single entry per CDR3 protein. This sample has 560,000 or so distinct CDR3 sequences; about 20% occur once, and the top ten carry over 45%. Sequencing input: blood. These receptors all stem from a man aged 35 to 55 with Graves' ophthalmopathy.

Note on this clonotype: A much larger clone lies a single base off, so this may be a read error. This rearrangement joins TRBV20-1 to TRBJ1-2, with 7 bases matching TRBD1. CDR3 length: 15 amino acids. The junction had 9 bases not matched to a gene; V was cut back by 1 base and J by 4 bases. CDR1 is DFQATT and CDR2 is SNEGSKA in the germline V gene (reference sequence). DNA of the CDR3: TGCAGTGCTAGAGGGGGGACGGACAGGAGCTATGGCTACACCTTC. Amino acid sequence: CSARGGTDRSYGYTF.

This clonotype was found many times. The genes are TRBV20-1 and TRBJ2-3; 9 bases are shared with TRBD1. The CDR3 length is 17 residues. From germline, CDR1 is DFQATT and CDR2 SNEGSKA (reference sequence). Losses at the gene ends were 5 bases for V and 8 bases for J; bases not matched to a gene: 20. CDR3 in DNA: TGCAGTGCTGCTGGGGGTACCGCGGGACAGGGTAGAGGTACGCAGTATTTT. It codes for CSAAGGTAGQGRGTQYF.